A selection of T cell receptor beta chains follows, all from one sample in a study of T cell responses to AZD1222 COVID-19 vaccine. The repertoire was sequenced with immunoSEQ multiplex PCR; TCRdb's copy has only in-frame clones and lacks some. The sample has 120,000 to 150,000 clones, roughly 90% seen once; the top ten hold under 5.5%. The sequences come from peripheral blood, collected 28 days after the second dose of the MenACWY control vaccine. The receptors originated from an adult who received the MenACWY meningococcal vaccine as a control. Both conserved end residues are part of each CDR3. The order of the fields is V gene, CDR3 length, clone size, J gene, D gene, CDR3 DNA, CDR3 protein. D genes are given only for firm matches. Only part of the rows carry a size: once, few, many, or a class if the clone is expanded.

v_call: TRBV5-1; cdr3_length: 15; clone_size: -; j_call: TRBJ1-4; d_call: -; cdr3_nt: TGCGCCAGCAGCTTGGTTGTAGGGGCTAATGAAAAACTGTTTTTT; cdr3_aa: CASSLVVGANEKLFF
v_call: TRBV18; cdr3_length: 16; clone_size: -; j_call: TRBJ1-1; d_call: -; cdr3_nt: TGTGCCAGCTCACTTCAGCCCCCAGGAATGAACACTGAAGCTTTCTTT; cdr3_aa: CASSLQPPGMNTEAFF
v_call: TRBV7-9; cdr3_length: 16; clone_size: few; j_call: TRBJ2-2; d_call: TRBD1; cdr3_nt: TGTGCCAGCAGGCTAGACAGGGGGCCGGGCACCGGGGAGCTGTTTTTT; cdr3_aa: CASRLDRGPGTGELFF
v_call: TRBV12-5; cdr3_length: 16; clone_size: -; j_call: TRBJ1-5; d_call: -; cdr3_nt: TGTGCTAGTGGTTTGGTTGGGCAGGGCTGGCGCCAGCCCCAGCATTTT; cdr3_aa: CASGLVGQGWRQPQHF
v_call: TRBV16; cdr3_length: 16; clone_size: once; j_call: TRBJ1-4; d_call: -; cdr3_nt: TGTGCCAGCAGCCTACCACCGGGACAACCTAATGAAAAACTGTTTTTT; cdr3_aa: CASSLPPGQPNEKLFF
v_call: TRBV4-1; cdr3_length: 15; clone_size: -; j_call: TRBJ2-7; d_call: -; cdr3_nt: TGCGCCAGCAGCCAAACGTACCAGGGTCTTAACGAGCAGTACTTC; cdr3_aa: CASSQTYQGLNEQYF
v_call: TRBV6-2/TRBV6-3; cdr3_length: 13; clone_size: -; j_call: TRBJ1-2; d_call: -; cdr3_nt: TGTGCCAGCAGTTCGGGTAGGAGCTATGGCTACACCTTC; cdr3_aa: CASSSGRSYGYTF
v_call: TRBV9; cdr3_length: 13; clone_size: -; j_call: TRBJ1-1; d_call: TRBD1; cdr3_nt: TGTGCCAGCAGCTCAGGGGGCTCAACTGAAGCTTTCTTT; cdr3_aa: CASSSGGSTEAFF
v_call: TRBV3-1/TRBV3-2; cdr3_length: 14; clone_size: -; j_call: TRBJ1-6; d_call: -; cdr3_nt: TGTGCCAGCAGCCAACCGGGACAAGGGTCACCCCTCCACTTT; cdr3_aa: CASSQPGQGSPLHF
v_call: TRBV5-4; cdr3_length: 16; clone_size: -; j_call: TRBJ2-4; d_call: -; cdr3_nt: TGTGCCAGCAGCTCGGGACGGTACTCTGTCGAGGGCATTCAGTACTTC; cdr3_aa: CASSSGRYSVEGIQYF
v_call: TRBV9; cdr3_length: 15; clone_size: -; j_call: TRBJ1-5; d_call: -; cdr3_nt: TGTGCCAGCAGCTCCACGATAGGGGACAATCAGCCCCAGCATTTT; cdr3_aa: CASSSTIGDNQPQHF
v_call: TRBV28; cdr3_length: 17; clone_size: -; j_call: TRBJ1-5; d_call: TRBD1; cdr3_nt: TGTGCCAGCCATGAAACCGGGACAGGGGGCCTCAATCAGCCCCAGCATTTT; cdr3_aa: CASHETGTGGLNQPQHF
v_call: TRBV18; cdr3_length: 13; clone_size: -; j_call: TRBJ1-1; d_call: TRBD1; cdr3_nt: TGTGCCAGCTTACTTACAGGGGACACTGAAGCTTTCTTT; cdr3_aa: CASLLTGDTEAFF
v_call: TRBV7-2; cdr3_length: 15; clone_size: -; j_call: TRBJ2-5; d_call: -; cdr3_nt: TGTGCCAGCAGCATCAACAGGGTTAGGGGGGAGACCCAGTACTTC; cdr3_aa: CASSINRVRGETQYF
v_call: TRBV7-9; cdr3_length: 15; clone_size: few; j_call: TRBJ2-3; d_call: TRBD1; cdr3_nt: TGTGCCAGCAGCTACCCGGGACAGGAACCAGATACGCAGTATTTT; cdr3_aa: CASSYPGQEPDTQYF
v_call: TRBV18; cdr3_length: 17; clone_size: few; j_call: TRBJ2-7; d_call: TRBD2; cdr3_nt: TGTGCCAGCTCACCACGGGGACTAGCGGGGGTCTCCTACGAGCAGTACTTC; cdr3_aa: CASSPRGLAGVSYEQYF
v_call: TRBV10-3; cdr3_length: 14; clone_size: -; j_call: TRBJ2-2; d_call: TRBD1; cdr3_nt: TGTGCCATCAGATCGACAGGGAAAACCGGGGAGCTGTTTTTT; cdr3_aa: CAIRSTGKTGELFF
v_call: TRBV7-9; cdr3_length: 14; clone_size: -; j_call: TRBJ1-4; d_call: -; cdr3_nt: TGTGCCAGCAGCTCCGGTCGAGGGGATGAAAAACTGTTTTTT; cdr3_aa: CASSSGRGDEKLFF
v_call: TRBV18; cdr3_length: 15; clone_size: -; j_call: TRBJ1-1; d_call: TRBD1; cdr3_nt: TGTGCCAGCTCACAGGGGACAGGGGGTGACACTGAAGCTTTCTTT; cdr3_aa: CASSQGTGGDTEAFF
v_call: TRBV7-9; cdr3_length: 15; clone_size: -; j_call: TRBJ2-7; d_call: -; cdr3_nt: TGTGCCAGCAGCTTACGTGGAGAGAGGGGCTACGAGCAGTACTTC; cdr3_aa: CASSLRGERGYEQYF